Below are 19 T cell receptor beta chains sequenced from a single sample in a study of regulatory T cells in long-lasting Graves disease. Time point: newly diagnosed GD, antithyroid drugs for less than 3 months. RNA extracted from PBMCs served as the sequencing template. TCR beta libraries were built with iRepertoire HTBI primers and Arm-PCR of CDR3 regions. TCRdb reprocessed the multiplex PCR reads via MiXCR and lists one record per CDR3 protein. The sample includes roughly 380,000 distinct CDR3 sequences, around a sixth seen only once; the top ten take approximately 21%. The sequencing used peripheral blood mononuclear cells (PBMCs), collected at new diagnosis, from a patient treated with antithyroid drugs. The receptors derive from a female donor with Graves disease.

As to this clonotype: Germline and junction disagree at one end, which may indicate a read error. The chain uses TRBV19 and TRBJ1-3; no clear D. The CDR3 totals 16 residues. Germline V gene lookup returns CDR1 LNHDA and CDR2 SQIVND (reference sequence). The CDR3 loop reads CASSPRHATSGNIIYF. As DNA, the CDR3 is TGTGCCAGTAGTCCCCGCCACGCCACCTCTGGAAACATCATATATTTT.

The rearrangement links TRBV4-3 to TRBJ2-3; D could derive from TRBD1 or TRBD2 (6 bases each). The ends were cut back, 0 bases at V and 5 bases at J, with 21 bases in the middle. Germline CDR1 is LGHNA and CDR2 is YSLEER. This CDR3 is built from 18 residues. The CDR3, as DNA: TGCGCCAGCAGCCAAGAAGTCCCCCCGGGGGCGCGAGAAGATACGCAGTATTTT. Its protein product is CASSQEVPPGAREDTQYF.

This clonotype was seen a handful of times. The J gene is TRBJ2-2, the V gene TRBV5-1, with D perhaps being TRBD1 or TRBD2 (5 bases each). The V end was cut by 5 bases, the J end by 5 bases, with 10 bases between. The germline V gene encodes CDR1 SGHRS and CDR2 YFSETQ. The CDR3 is 13 residues long. CDR3 in DNA: TGCGCCAGCAGTATTGAGGGGACCGGGGAGCTGTTTTTT. Protein sequence: CASSIEGTGELFF.

The table lists this clonotype with many counts. The chain links TRBV18 to TRBJ2-7; D gene uncertain. V was pared by 0 bases and J by 4 bases, with 7 bases between. CDR1 is KGHSH, CDR2 LQKENI, per germline. The CDR3 sequence is 13 residues long. The CDR3 protein is CASSPPPAYEQYF. The CDR3 DNA reads TGTGCCAGCTCACCACCCCCGGCGTACGAGCAGTACTTC.

The chain couples TRBV10-3 to TRBJ1-5, with TRBD1 matching 8 bases. The germline V gene encodes CDR1 ENHRY and CDR2 SYGVKD. The length of the CDR3 is 15 residues. V lost 7 bases to trimming and J lost 5 bases; unmatched junction nucleotides: 10. The CDR3 DNA sequence: TGTGCCATCACTAGACAGGGGAAGATGTATCAGCCCCAGCATTTT. Translated: CAITRQGKMYQPQHF.

On this clonotype: A much larger clone lies a single base off, so this may be a read error. The chain carries TRBV10-1 and TRBJ2-1; 7 positions match TRBD2. Germline values: CDR1 WNHNN, CDR2 SYGVQD (reference sequence). This CDR3 is built from 14 residues. Germline trimming cut 4 bases from V and 5 bases from J; bases unmatched to any gene: 5. The CDR3: CASSGGLKDNEQFF. The CDR3 nucleotides read TGCGCCAGCAGTGGGGGACTAAAGGACAATGAGCAGTTCTTC.

In regard to this clonotype: One base separates it from a far larger clone, so it is likely a read error. V usage is TRBV7-2 and J usage is TRBJ2-3, with D possibly being TRBD1 or TRBD2 (5 bases each). The ends were cut back, 5 bases at V and 1 base at J, with 16 bases in the middle. The CDR3 sequence is 16 residues long. Germline V gene sequence: CDR1 SGHTA, CDR2 FQGNSA. Here the CDR3 DNA reads TGTGCCAGCAGCCCCCTCGGGACCCGAGGCACAGATACGCAGTATTTT. This encodes CASSPLGTRGTDTQYF.

This clonotype appeared many times. The J gene is TRBJ2-3, the V gene TRBV9, with a possible D match to TRBD1 (6 bases). This CDR3 is 15 amino acids long. Germline V gene lookup returns CDR1 SGDLS and CDR2 YYNGEE. Trimming stripped 0 bases from V and 4 bases from J, with 12 bases between. CDR3 region: CASSVDRVRPDTQYF. As DNA, the CDR3 is TGTGCCAGCAGCGTAGACAGGGTTCGACCAGATACGCAGTATTTT.

This clonotype was counted many times. The chain uses TRBV10-2 and TRBJ2-1, with D tentatively TRBD2 (5 bases). This CDR3 spans 12 amino acids. Germline CDR1 reads WSHSY; CDR2 reads SAAADI. The V end lost 5 bases, the J end lost 6 bases, and 8 bases lay between the germline ends. CDR3 in DNA: TGCGCCAGCAGTAGCGGATCCAATGAGCAGTTCTTC. It is translated as CASSSGSNEQFF.

Ten or more counts support this clonotype. The CDR3 spells CASSWTGLDTQYF. The CDR3 nucleotides read TGTGCCAGCAGTTGGACAGGCTTAGATACGCAGTATTTT. V gene TRBV6-2 or TRBV6-3 combines with J gene TRBJ2-3, with TRBD1 matching 7 bases. Germline assignment: CDR1 MNHEY and CDR2 SVGEGT. Trimming cost V 4 bases and J 5 bases; bases outside gene matches: 3. The CDR3 extends over 13 amino acids.

V and J are TRBV7-9 and TRBJ2-7; tentatively, D is TRBD2 (5 bases). Germline V lookup: CDR1 SEHNR, CDR2 FQNEAQ (reference sequence). V lost 5 bases to trimming and J lost 4 bases, with 12 bases between them. This CDR3 is 13 amino acids long. In DNA form, the CDR3 reads TGTGCCAGCAGCCGGGGTAGCGAATACGAGCAGTACTTC. Residues: CASSRGSEYEQYF.

At least ten counts were recorded for this clonotype. The rearrangement links TRBV7-3 to TRBJ1-3; D not certain. The CDR3 contains 16 residues. Germline lookup yields CDR1 SGHTA and CDR2 FQGTGA. The ends were cut back, 2 bases at V and 2 bases at J, with 13 bases in the middle. The CDR3 DNA sequence: TGTGCCAGCAGCTTATCAGGCGGAGTAACTGGAAACACCATATATTTT. This sequence encodes CASSLSGGVTGNTIYF.

The table lists this clonotype with many counts. The V gene is TRBV20-1, the J gene TRBJ2-7; D possibly corresponds to TRBD1 (6 bases). Trimming removed 4 bases at V and 2 bases at J, with 15 bases between. CDR3 length: 14 residues. Germline V gene data show CDR1 as DFQATT and CDR2 as SNEGSKA (reference sequence). CDR3 loop: CSAITQGSTYEQYF. CDR3 in DNA: TGCAGTGCTATAACCCAGGGGAGCACCTACGAGCAGTACTTC.

This clonotype has ten or more counts. This chain connects TRBV6-1 to TRBJ1-2; no clear D gene. The CDR3 contains 12 residues. Deletions cut 7 bases from V and 1 base from J, with 7 bases between. CDR1 MNHNS and CDR2 SASEGT come from the germline V gene. CDR3 DNA: TGTGCCAGCACCCAGAATAACTATGGCTACACCTTC. Amino acids: CASTQNNYGYTF.

This clonotype was detected many times. V is TRBV13 and J is TRBJ2-1, with 8 bases matching TRBD2. From germline, CDR1 is PRHDT and CDR2 FYEKMQ (reference sequence). The trim removed 5 bases at V and 3 bases at J, leaving 3 bases unmatched. The CDR3 loop spans 14 amino acids. The CDR3 loop is CASSVTSGYNEQFF. The CDR3 nucleotides are TGTGCCAGCAGCGTCACTAGCGGCTACAATGAGCAGTTCTTC.

The chain combines TRBV20-1 with TRBJ2-3; D is ambiguous. The V gene lost 3 bases and the J gene lost 2 bases, with 12 bases spanning the gap. This CDR3 spans 14 amino acids. The germline V gene has CDR1 DFQATT and CDR2 SNEGSKA (reference sequence). CDR3 residues: CSARVWLITDTQYF. The CDR3 DNA reads TGCAGTGCTAGGGTGTGGCTCATCACAGATACGCAGTATTTT.

This clonotype has ten or more counts. The CDR3 nucleotides read TGTGCCAGCAGTTTGCGAGGGACCGCCACTAACTATGGCTACACCTTC. Translation gives CASSLRGTATNYGYTF. The gene calls are TRBV28 and TRBJ1-2; TRBD1 is a possible D gene (5 bases). CDR3 length: 16 residues. Germline V gene data show CDR1 as MDHEN and CDR2 as SYDVKM. The V end was cut by 3 bases, the J end by 0 bases, with 14 bases between.

This clonotype came up many times. This rearrangement joins TRBV6-5 to TRBJ1-4; D perhaps matches TRBD1 (5 bases). The CDR3 runs to 15 residues. Per the germline V gene, CDR1 is MNHEY and CDR2 is SVGAGI. The germline V and J ends were trimmed by 1 base and 8 bases, with 14 bases remaining between them. The CDR3 spells CASSYWTRGPEKLFF. Written as DNA, the CDR3 is TGTGCCAGCAGTTACTGGACAAGGGGACCAGAAAAACTGTTTTTT.

This clonotype was seen repeatedly, ten times or more. The chain joins TRBV28 to TRBJ2-5; D is undetermined. The germline V and J ends were trimmed by 4 bases and 7 bases, with 19 bases remaining between them. The CDR3 is 15 amino acids. Germline V gene lookup returns CDR1 MDHEN and CDR2 SYDVKM. CDR3 residues: CASSSNDLPQPTQYF. CDR3 bases: TGTGCCAGCAGTTCCAATGACCTACCTCAGCCGACCCAGTACTTC.